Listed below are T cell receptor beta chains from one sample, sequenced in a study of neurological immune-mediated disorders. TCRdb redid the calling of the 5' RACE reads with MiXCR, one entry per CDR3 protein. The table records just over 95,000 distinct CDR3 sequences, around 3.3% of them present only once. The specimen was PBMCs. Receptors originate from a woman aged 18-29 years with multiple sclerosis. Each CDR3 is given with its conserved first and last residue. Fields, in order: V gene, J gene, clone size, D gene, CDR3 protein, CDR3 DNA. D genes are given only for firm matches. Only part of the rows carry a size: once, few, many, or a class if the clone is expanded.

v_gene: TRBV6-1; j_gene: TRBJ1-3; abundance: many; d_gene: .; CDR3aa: CASSRSGAGGNTIYF; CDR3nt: TGTGCCAGCAGTAGGTCGGGGGCTGGTGGAAACACCATATATTTT
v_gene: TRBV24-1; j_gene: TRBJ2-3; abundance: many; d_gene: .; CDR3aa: CATSDTKSTDTQYF; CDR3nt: TGTGCCACCAGTGATACCAAAAGCACAGATACGCAGTATTTT
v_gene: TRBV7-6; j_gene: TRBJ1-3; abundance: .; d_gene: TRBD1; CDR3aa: CASSLGQGAGNTIYF; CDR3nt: TGTGCAAGCAGCCTTGGACAGGGGGCTGGAAACACCATATATTTT
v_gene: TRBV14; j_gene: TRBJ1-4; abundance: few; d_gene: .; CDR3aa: CASSQDLTGFNEKLFF; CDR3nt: TGTGCCAGCAGCCAAGATTTGACAGGATTTAATGAAAAACTGTTTTTT
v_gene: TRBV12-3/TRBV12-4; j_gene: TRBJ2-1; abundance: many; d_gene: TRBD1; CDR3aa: CASNLDRGSNEQFF; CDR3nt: TGTGCCAGCAACTTGGACAGGGGATCCAATGAGCAGTTCTTC
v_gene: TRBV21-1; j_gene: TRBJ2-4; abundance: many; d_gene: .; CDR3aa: CASSKGRGGAKKNIQYF; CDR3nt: TGTGCCAGCAGCAAAGGCCGCGGGGGGGCCAAAAAAAACATTCAGTACTTC
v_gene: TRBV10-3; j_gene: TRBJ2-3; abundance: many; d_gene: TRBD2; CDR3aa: CAILTPRTGGRDTQYF; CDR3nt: TGTGCCATCTTGACCCCCCGCACGGGAGGAAGAGATACGCAGTATTTT
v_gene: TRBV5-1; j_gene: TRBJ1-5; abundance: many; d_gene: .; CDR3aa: CASSLRGENNQPQHF; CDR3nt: TGCGCCAGCAGCTTGAGAGGGGAAAACAATCAGCCCCAGCATTTT
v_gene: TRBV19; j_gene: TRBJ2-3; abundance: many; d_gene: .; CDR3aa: CASSMVASSDTQYF; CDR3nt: TGTGCCAGTAGTATGGTTGCTAGTTCGGATACGCAGTATTTT
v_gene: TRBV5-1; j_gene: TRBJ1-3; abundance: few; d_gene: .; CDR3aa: CASSLVPGNTIYF; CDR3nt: TGCGCCAGCAGCTTGGTTCCTGGAAACACCATATATTTT
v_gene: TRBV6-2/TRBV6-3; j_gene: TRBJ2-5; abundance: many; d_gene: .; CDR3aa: CASSYHGPQETQYF; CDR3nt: TGTGCCAGCAGTTATCATGGACCCCAAGAGACCCAGTACTTC
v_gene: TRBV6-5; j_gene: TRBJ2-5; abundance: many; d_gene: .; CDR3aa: CASSFGSGLQETQYF; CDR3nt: TGTGCCAGCAGTTTCGGTTCCGGGTTACAAGAGACCCAGTACTTC
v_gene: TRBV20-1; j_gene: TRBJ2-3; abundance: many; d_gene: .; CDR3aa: CSARVGRTSTDTQYF; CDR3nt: TGCAGTGCTAGAGTTGGGAGAACTAGCACAGATACGCAGTATTTT
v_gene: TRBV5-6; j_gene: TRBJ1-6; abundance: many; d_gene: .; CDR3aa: CASRSTEGDSPLHF; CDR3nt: TGTGCCAGCCGGTCCACTGAGGGAGATTCACCCCTCCACTTT
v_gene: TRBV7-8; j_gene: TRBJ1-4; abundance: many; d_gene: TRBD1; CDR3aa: CASSYRDRDEKLFF; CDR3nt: TGTGCCAGCAGCTACCGGGACAGGGATGAAAAACTGTTTTTT
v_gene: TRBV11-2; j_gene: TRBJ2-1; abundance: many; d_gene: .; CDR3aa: CASSLAGFPYNEQFF; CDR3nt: TGTGCCAGCAGCTTAGCGGGGTTCCCCTACAATGAGCAGTTCTTC
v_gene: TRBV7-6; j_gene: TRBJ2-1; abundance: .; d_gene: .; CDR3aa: CASSLSQPTRSDEQFF; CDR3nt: TGTGCCAGCAGCTTAAGTCAACCCACCCGGTCGGATGAGCAGTTCTTC